This is a list of T cell receptor beta chains from one sample in a study of blood T cell repertoires in COVID-19. Sequenced by immunoSEQ multiplex PCR; TCRdb stores in-frame clones only, minus some. In the table there are 200,000 or so clones, around 80% of which are singletons. Material: peripheral blood. All receptors come from a man in his thirties or forties with active or convalescent COVID-19. The CDR3 runs from the conserved cysteine through the conserved F or W. D genes are given only for firm matches. A clone size is listed for some rows: how often the clone was seen (once, few, many), or a class if it is expanded.

d_call: TRBD1; v_call: TRBV9; clone_size: -; j_call: TRBJ1-5; cdr3_aa: CASSPDRDNQPQHF; cdr3_nt: TGTGCCAGCAGCCCTGACAGGGACAATCAGCCCCAGCATTTT
d_call: -; v_call: TRBV7-2; clone_size: -; j_call: TRBJ2-7; cdr3_aa: CASSLGGRDPYEQYF; cdr3_nt: TGTGCCAGCAGCTTGGGGGGGCGCGACCCCTACGAGCAGTACTTC
d_call: TRBD1; v_call: TRBV7-8; clone_size: -; j_call: TRBJ1-5; cdr3_aa: CASSLTHQGAHSNQPQHF; cdr3_nt: TGTGCCAGCAGCCTAACTCATCAGGGGGCCCATAGCAATCAGCCCCAGCATTTT
d_call: -; v_call: TRBV12-3/TRBV12-4; clone_size: -; j_call: TRBJ2-5; cdr3_aa: CASSQMGAQYF; cdr3_nt: TGTGCCAGCTCACAAATGGGCGCTCAGTACTTC
d_call: -; v_call: TRBV23-1; clone_size: -; j_call: TRBJ1-6; cdr3_aa: CASSQSNNRGWSPLHF; cdr3_nt: TGCGCCAGCAGTCAATCGAATAACAGAGGGTGGTCACCCCTCCACTTT
d_call: -; v_call: TRBV11-3; clone_size: -; j_call: TRBJ2-3; cdr3_aa: CASSLSWSGGSADTQYF; cdr3_nt: TGTGCCAGCAGCTTATCTTGGTCGGGGGGCTCAGCAGATACGCAGTATTTT
d_call: TRBD2; v_call: TRBV6-1; clone_size: -; j_call: TRBJ2-7; cdr3_aa: CASSALPSGRSSYEQYF; cdr3_nt: TGTGCCAGCAGTGCCCTACCTAGCGGGCGGAGCTCCTACGAGCAGTACTTC
d_call: -; v_call: TRBV28; clone_size: -; j_call: TRBJ1-4; cdr3_aa: CASSSLTGRANTNEKLFF; cdr3_nt: TGTGCCAGCAGCTCCTTGACCGGCAGGGCGAACACTAATGAAAAACTGTTTTTT
d_call: TRBD1; v_call: TRBV10-1; clone_size: once; j_call: TRBJ1-2; cdr3_aa: CASSPGQGEGYTF; cdr3_nt: TGCGCCAGCAGTCCGGGACAGGGTGAAGGCTACACCTTC
d_call: -; v_call: TRBV11-2; clone_size: -; j_call: TRBJ2-7; cdr3_aa: CASSLGQAQTYEQYF; cdr3_nt: TGTGCCAGCAGCTTAGGTCAAGCGCAGACCTACGAGCAGTACTTC
d_call: TRBD1; v_call: TRBV7-9; clone_size: -; j_call: TRBJ1-2; cdr3_aa: CASSSGGQGNYGYTF; cdr3_nt: TGTGCCAGCAGCTCGGGGGGACAGGGGAACTATGGCTACACCTTC
d_call: TRBD2; v_call: TRBV30; clone_size: -; j_call: TRBJ2-3; cdr3_aa: CAWSGGGLAGGGDTQYF; cdr3_nt: TGTGCCTGGAGTGGTGGGGGACTAGCGGGAGGAGGAGATACGCAGTATTTT
d_call: -; v_call: TRBV6-6; clone_size: -; j_call: TRBJ1-2; cdr3_aa: CASQRQAPIGYTF; cdr3_nt: TGTGCCAGCCAAAGACAGGCCCCTATTGGCTACACCTTC
d_call: -; v_call: TRBV7-3; clone_size: few; j_call: TRBJ2-6; cdr3_aa: CASSPGNSGANVLTF; cdr3_nt: TGTGCCAGCAGCCCGGGGAACTCTGGGGCCAACGTCCTGACTTTC
d_call: -; v_call: TRBV5-1; clone_size: -; j_call: TRBJ1-2; cdr3_aa: CASRKDRGYGYTF; cdr3_nt: TGCGCCAGCAGAAAAGACAGAGGCTATGGCTACACCTTC
d_call: TRBD1; v_call: TRBV19; clone_size: few; j_call: TRBJ1-1; cdr3_aa: CASSIGETGPNTEAFF; cdr3_nt: TGTGCCAGTAGTATAGGGGAGACAGGGCCGAACACTGAAGCTTTCTTT
d_call: -; v_call: TRBV28; clone_size: -; j_call: TRBJ1-2; cdr3_aa: CASSSDPYGYTF; cdr3_nt: TGTGCCAGCAGTTCAGATCCGTATGGCTACACCTTC
d_call: TRBD1; v_call: TRBV24-1; clone_size: -; j_call: TRBJ1-2; cdr3_aa: CATSGGETGGVYGYTF; cdr3_nt: TGTGCCACCAGTGGTGGTGAGACAGGGGGCGTCTATGGCTACACCTTC
d_call: -; v_call: TRBV27; clone_size: few; j_call: TRBJ1-1; cdr3_aa: CASTPDSLNTEAFF; cdr3_nt: TGTGCCAGCACCCCGGACAGCCTGAACACTGAAGCTTTCTTT
d_call: -; v_call: TRBV6-6; clone_size: -; j_call: TRBJ1-5; cdr3_aa: CASIPRSGIDRQPQHF; cdr3_nt: TGTGCCAGCATCCCACGGTCGGGAATTGACCGTCAGCCCCAGCATTTT
d_call: TRBD1; v_call: TRBV7-9; clone_size: -; j_call: TRBJ2-3; cdr3_aa: CASSSSGQGISSTDTQYF; cdr3_nt: TGTGCCAGCAGCTCCAGTGGACAGGGCATCTCTAGCACAGATACGCAGTATTTT
d_call: -; v_call: TRBV2; clone_size: few; j_call: TRBJ2-2; cdr3_aa: CASSESPANTGELFF; cdr3_nt: TGTGCCAGCAGTGAGTCCCCAGCGAACACCGGGGAGCTGTTTTTT
d_call: TRBD2; v_call: TRBV5-8; clone_size: -; j_call: TRBJ2-3; cdr3_aa: CASSLGHRSGGYLSTDTQYF; cdr3_nt: TGTGCCAGCAGCTTGGGCCACAGGAGCGGGGGCTACCTAAGCACAGATACGCAGTATTTT
d_call: -; v_call: TRBV10-3; clone_size: -; j_call: TRBJ1-4; cdr3_aa: CAISESGNEKLFF; cdr3_nt: TGTGCCATCAGTGAGTCCGGGAATGAAAAACTGTTTTTT
d_call: -; v_call: TRBV7-9; clone_size: -; j_call: TRBJ2-6; cdr3_aa: CASSLTGQTSGANVLTF; cdr3_nt: TGTGCCAGCAGCTTAACAGGACAGACTTCTGGGGCCAACGTCCTGACTTTC
d_call: -; v_call: TRBV3-1/TRBV3-2; clone_size: -; j_call: TRBJ1-5; cdr3_aa: CASSRGGNQPQHF; cdr3_nt: TGTGCCAGCAGCCGGGGGGGCAATCAGCCCCAGCATTTT
d_call: TRBD1; v_call: TRBV10-2; clone_size: -; j_call: TRBJ1-5; cdr3_aa: CATSGQGDQPQHF; cdr3_nt: TGCGCCACCTCGGGACAGGGGGATCAGCCCCAGCATTTT
d_call: TRBD2; v_call: TRBV29-1; clone_size: -; j_call: TRBJ2-1; cdr3_aa: CSSPGLAGFNEQFF; cdr3_nt: TGCAGCTCACCGGGACTAGCGGGTTTCAATGAGCAGTTCTTC
d_call: TRBD1; v_call: TRBV7-9; clone_size: -; j_call: TRBJ1-1; cdr3_aa: CASSGQGGEAFF; cdr3_nt: TGTGCCAGCTCTGGACAGGGGGGTGAAGCTTTCTTT
d_call: TRBD2; v_call: TRBV24-1; clone_size: -; j_call: TRBJ2-1; cdr3_aa: CATSDTAAAGVYNEQFF; cdr3_nt: TGTGCCACCAGTGACACCGCTGCAGCGGGGGTATACAATGAGCAGTTCTTC
d_call: -; v_call: TRBV13; clone_size: -; j_call: TRBJ2-1; cdr3_aa: CASSTGISYNEQFF; cdr3_nt: TGTGCCAGCAGCACAGGGATCTCCTACAATGAGCAGTTCTTC
d_call: -; v_call: TRBV7-9; clone_size: -; j_call: TRBJ2-3; cdr3_aa: CASSSLPTGKDTQYF; cdr3_nt: TGTGCCAGCAGTTCTCTCCCCACAGGTAAGGATACGCAGTATTTT
d_call: TRBD1; v_call: TRBV4-3; clone_size: -; j_call: TRBJ1-6; cdr3_aa: CASSQDFPGTGGSPLHF; cdr3_nt: TGCGCCAGCAGCCAAGATTTCCCCGGGACAGGCGGTTCACCCCTCCACTTT
d_call: -; v_call: TRBV19; clone_size: -; j_call: TRBJ1-5; cdr3_aa: CAAARQASNQPQHF; cdr3_nt: TGTGCCGCCGCTAGACAGGCTAGCAATCAGCCCCAGCATTTT
d_call: TRBD1; v_call: TRBV9; clone_size: -; j_call: TRBJ1-6; cdr3_aa: CASSSGTGYNSPLHF; cdr3_nt: TGTGCCAGCAGCTCCGGGACAGGGTATAATTCACCCCTCCACTTT
d_call: TRBD2; v_call: TRBV27; clone_size: -; j_call: TRBJ2-1; cdr3_aa: CASIAGAGNEQFF; cdr3_nt: TGTGCCAGCATAGCGGGGGCGGGGAATGAGCAGTTCTTC
d_call: TRBD1; v_call: TRBV27; clone_size: -; j_call: TRBJ1-6; cdr3_aa: CASSPGTGGGGNSPLHF; cdr3_nt: TGTGCCAGCAGTCCCGGGACAGGGGGCGGAGGTAATTCACCCCTCCACTTT
d_call: -; v_call: TRBV6-1; clone_size: once; j_call: TRBJ2-6; cdr3_aa: CASSELRGFGANVLTF; cdr3_nt: TGTGCCAGCAGTGAACTTAGGGGGTTTGGGGCCAACGTCCTGACTTTC
d_call: TRBD2; v_call: TRBV7-9; clone_size: -; j_call: TRBJ2-3; cdr3_aa: CASSWTSGSTDTQYF; cdr3_nt: TGTGCCAGCAGCTGGACTAGCGGGAGCACAGATACGCAGTATTTT
d_call: TRBD1; v_call: TRBV6-2/TRBV6-3; clone_size: -; j_call: TRBJ2-7; cdr3_aa: CASSKQGGSSYEQYF; cdr3_nt: TGTGCCAGCAGTAAACAAGGGGGCAGCTCCTACGAGCAGTACTTC